The sequence of this T cell receptor (beta chain) was determined in a study of cytomegalovirus exposure and HLA in healthy donors (dated by TCRdb to the late 2010s). Concerning the study at large: An earlier analysis of some 500 of the donors reported approximately 290 Gb of sequence data and 117 million unique TCR beta sequences from approximately 180 million T cells. An early release covering more than 500 HLA-typed donors comprised about 300 gigabases of sequencing data and around 80 million unique TCR sequences. The genetic ancestry cluster associated with self-reported Caucasian donors included around four fifths of the roughly 400 genotyped donors. The study was designed to test whether signatures of past pathogen exposure could be identified by cataloging public T cell receptors. The study profiled the T cell repertoires of approximately 700 subjects by immunosequencing and related them to cytomegalovirus serostatus. A separate validation cohort of 100 to 150 different subjects was used in addition to the roughly 720-subject first cohort. To predict cytomegalovirus infection status, the study brought together high-throughput TCR immunosequencing, statistical association of individual TCRs with disease status, and machine learning. In a later analysis, previously published TCR beta repertoires from some 640 donors were re-analyzed and high-resolution HLA genotyping was added so that TCR occurrence patterns could be studied. Rather than using new phenotypic data, the later analysis identified candidate immune exposures from TCR beta sequences and from how often those sequences occurred across donors. An earlier analysis of about 600 of the donors used high-throughput TCR beta sequencing to judge whether each TCR beta V gene segment behaved as functional or pseudogenic. Donor age, sex, ethnicity and CMV serostatus were compiled alongside the repertoire data. A later genetic analysis used genome-wide SNP genotypes for about 65% of the roughly 700 donors, treating that subset as a discovery cohort. Every repertoire in the discovery cohort had been generated on one and the same sequencing platform. HLA typing covered class I and class II loci at four-digit resolution. The number of donors typed differed by locus, with roughly 629-640 for A, B, C, DRB1 and DQB1, 522 for DQA1, approximately 570 for DPA1, and around 460 for DPB1. Several DR-DQ haplotypes were treated as single units for association and clustering because of strong linkage in the cohort. Across 398 genotyped donors of the cohort, an average of roughly 200,000 unique TCR beta nucleotide sequences per donor were sequenced, and approximately 19% of those sequences were non-productive.

Regarding this clone: Its antigen is currently not known. One base away there is no much larger clone; base qualities are not given.

CDR1 is given as SNHLY and CDR2 as FYNNEI, both from the germline V gene. Measured from the cysteine to the phenylalanine, the CDR3 is 17 residues long. Here the CDR3 DNA is all that survives: 51 bases in frame from base 1. Compared with germline, V lacks 5 bases and J lacks 5 bases; bases without a gene match: 8. Receptor amplification or capture employed the immunoSEQ multiplex PCR assay. A mixture of 60 forward primers for TCR Vbeta segments and 13 reverse primers for TCR Jbeta segments was used in the multiplex PCR. The CDR3 region of rearranged TCR beta genes was amplified from genomic DNA by a multiplex PCR assay. The amplified TCR beta libraries were sequenced on the Illumina HiSeq System as 87-base-pair reads. The original pipeline was this. Across the 700 or so repertoires, a later analysis counted 80 million or so unique TCR beta chains, roughly 11 million of which were shared by at least two donors. Raw reads were error-corrected and collapsed into unique sequences by a nearest-neighbor algorithm in which closely related sequences were merged to remove PCR and sequencing errors. V, D and J gene segments were assigned by aligning CDR3 sequences to IMGT reference sequences. For a sequence to be retained, a match of at least six nucleotides was required to both a V gene segment and a J gene segment. Rearrangements were classified as productive when the CDR3 lacked stop codons and remained in frame with V and J, and all other rearrangements were classified as non-productive. CDR3 was defined by IMGT convention, running from the second conserved V-encoded cysteine to the conserved J-encoded phenylalanine. In an earlier analysis of around 540 of the donors, sequences lacking an unambiguous match to a single V gene segment were excluded. In an earlier analysis of several hundred of the donors, V segments were called functional above 56.7% productive rearrangements and were called segregating when the between-donor standard deviation exceeded 5%. To diagnose cytomegalovirus status from the catalog of TCR beta chain sequences, a statistical classification framework was built. V and J gene assignment, in a later analysis, came from comparing TCR nucleotide sequences with IMGT/GENE-DB human TR gene sequences. A later analysis assigned CDR3 sequences and most-parsimonious VDJ recombination scenarios with the TCRdist pipeline. In a later analysis, each TCR beta chain was defined by its CDR3 amino acid sequence together with its V-gene family, and reads lacking a unique V-gene family were excluded. In a later analysis, several hundred highly shared, low-generation-probability nucleotide sequences were removed to address suspected cross-contamination and a sequencing artifact. For each public chain, a later analysis derived a clonal expansion index from normalized ranks of inferred template counts within each repertoire. In a later analysis, generation probabilities were computed with a VDJ recombination model fitted to out-of-frame rearrangements, and the resulting probabilities were checked against IGoR. In a later analysis, TCR-TCR, TCR-HLA and TCR-CMV co-occurrence was scored with hypergeometric tests, and a repertoire-size bias correction was applied to TCR pairs. In a later analysis, false discovery rates were estimated by permuting HLA or CMV assignments 20 times. In a later analysis, co-occurring TCRs were grouped using DBSCAN, and TCRdist sequence similarity was added for clustering within HLA-allele-positive subsets. Repertoires with fewer than 30,000 or more than 120,000 public chains, plus five repertoires with anomalous nucleotide sharing, were excluded from co-occurrence clustering. The table was pulled from immuneACCESS by TCRdb, which kept in-frame rearrangements only. Such tables lose some clones; where checked, under half of the loss comes from unresolved V genes, and the rest has no known cause. The V and J calls and clone size are taken from that table; D and trimming were inferred from the DNA. The sample table lists 100,000 or so clones, 65% to 80% of them with a count of one. Clones ranked in the top ten supply roughly 2% of the sample.

The cohort comprised approximately 700 healthy bone marrow donors. At the time of sampling, all cohort members were nominally healthy, though unrecorded immune exposures were likely present. The donor was CMV seronegative and belonged to the group of 352 seronegative cohort members. A peripheral blood sample was collected from each donor, and TCR beta sequencing was performed on peripheral blood mononuclear cells. The Qiagen DNeasy Blood Extraction Kit was used to extract genomic DNA from the blood cell samples. The paper's findings and limits, for the study overall: Most CMV-associated TCR beta chains appeared to be HLA-restricted in a later analysis, and the HLA associations seemed to be driven largely by CMV exposure. V-gene and J-gene trimming of TCR beta chains was associated with a missense DCLRE1C variant in a later genetic analysis, and the association was replicated in an independent cohort. Specific HLA alleles were associated with 15,000 to 20,000 TCR beta sequences at a false discovery rate of 0.05 in a later analysis. In both the original and validation cohorts, the classifier was reported to diagnose cytomegalovirus status with high specificity and sensitivity. Only TCR beta chains were sequenced in this cohort, and the absence of alpha or paired-chain data limited detectable features. A few of the identified cytomegalovirus-associated TCR beta chains were confirmed in vitro to be specific for cytomegalovirus antigens. The 87-base-pair reads could not distinguish some IMGT-functional V segments, including TRBV6-2 and TRBV6-3, so those segments were excluded. Roughly uniform sequencing depth across donors was assumed in presence/absence analyses, although this assumption may not hold. According to a later analysis, TCR association rates differed among HLA loci, with DRB1 alleles showing the most associated TCRs and HLA-C alleles showing the fewest. Assigning TCR associations to individual alleles was difficult when HLA alleles, especially DR and DQ, strongly co-occurred. According to a later analysis, parvovirus B19, influenza, CMV and Epstein-Barr virus appeared linked to several top co-occurrence clusters. A cluster of highly shared sequence variants was judged likely to represent a technical artifact of the sequencing pipeline. The only immune exposure information available for the cohort was CMV serostatus. While some public TCRs were present in many individuals, most TCR sequences turned up only very rarely across donors. In the study, 164 TCR beta chains were listed as associated with cytomegalovirus. A later analysis found that HLA-associated TCR beta chains were more clonally expanded and had lower generation probabilities than equally common non-associated chains. According to the authors, the approach could potentially be generalized to other disease states and immunological phenotypes. Because some donors lacked HLA typing at each locus, the association tests relied only on the typed subset. Because counts were too low, roughly 18 rarely observed V segments, including chromosome 9 orphons, were left out of the earlier analysis of 500 to 750 of the donors. A later genetic analysis reported fewer N-insertions in productive TCRs among donors in an Asian-associated ancestry cluster than the roughly 640-donor mean. In an earlier analysis of approximately 590 of the donors, most TCR beta V segments appeared in productive rearrangements about 87% or about 30% of the time, broadly matching IMGT annotations. A further reported finding was that TCR beta sequences accurately predicted the HLA-A and HLA-B alleles for most subjects in the first cohort. Linkage disequilibrium might explain the correlated functional status among segregating V segments, but an unknown experimental factor could not be ruled out.

The chain is assembled from TRBV2 and TRBJ2-1, and TRBD2 aligns with 14 junction nucleotides. This TCR derives from a woman in her forties in good health and CMV-seronegative. The sample taken for sequencing was PBMCs. The DNA is TGTGCCAGCAGTCGCGGGGGACTAGCGGGAGCCCACAATGAGCAGTTCTTC. This sequence encodes CASSRGGLAGAHNEQFF.